The rows below give T cell receptor beta chains drawn from one sample of a study of blood T cell repertoires in COVID-19. The repertoire was sequenced with immunoSEQ multiplex PCR; TCRdb's copy has only in-frame clones and lacks some. The data show 180,000 or so clones, nearly 90% seen once. Sequencing was done on a sample of peripheral blood. These receptors originate from a man in his forties or fifties with acute or convalescent COVID-19. CDR3s include the opening cysteine and the closing phenylalanine or tryptophan. A D gene is named only where the DNA matches it firmly. Size is omitted from some rows. Given values are once, few, many or a class for expanded clones.

clone_size: NA; d_call: TRBD1; j_call: TRBJ1-5; v_call: TRBV2; cdr3_nt: TGTGCCAGCAGTGCGACAGGGGTTGGCAATCAGCCCCAGCATTTT; cdr3_aa: CASSATGVGNQPQHF
clone_size: once; d_call: NA; j_call: TRBJ1-3; v_call: TRBV6-2/TRBV6-3; cdr3_nt: TGTGCCAGCAGTCCGTTCCGACTGAACTCTGGAAACACCATATATTTT; cdr3_aa: CASSPFRLNSGNTIYF
clone_size: NA; d_call: NA; j_call: TRBJ1-5; v_call: TRBV28; cdr3_nt: TGTGCCAGCAAGCCTGCACAGGGAAATCAGCCCCAGCATTTT; cdr3_aa: CASKPAQGNQPQHF
clone_size: NA; d_call: NA; j_call: TRBJ2-5; v_call: TRBV19; cdr3_nt: TGTGCCAGTAGCAGACATCAGGGGAGGGTCGGGGAGACCCAGTACTTC; cdr3_aa: CASSRHQGRVGETQYF
clone_size: NA; d_call: NA; j_call: TRBJ2-2; v_call: TRBV28; cdr3_nt: TGTGCCAGCAGTCCCTTCCGCGGGGGCTCCGGGGAGCTGTTTTTT; cdr3_aa: CASSPFRGGSGELFF
clone_size: NA; d_call: TRBD1; j_call: TRBJ1-6; v_call: TRBV28; cdr3_nt: TGTGCCAGCAGTGTACGACAGGGGGCGCGAGCTGCAAGCTCCTATAATTCACCCCTCCACTTT; cdr3_aa: CASSVRQGARAASSYNSPLHF
clone_size: NA; d_call: NA; j_call: TRBJ2-1; v_call: TRBV9; cdr3_nt: TGTGCCAGCAGCGTAGTTTCCCTAGCGCCGCCCAATGAGCAGTTCTTC; cdr3_aa: CASSVVSLAPPNEQFF
clone_size: NA; d_call: NA; j_call: TRBJ1-1; v_call: TRBV15; cdr3_nt: TGTGCCACCAGCAGAGATATATTAAGGGGATCAGGGGCTTTCTTT; cdr3_aa: CATSRDILRGSGAFF
clone_size: NA; d_call: NA; j_call: TRBJ1-5; v_call: TRBV27; cdr3_nt: TGTGCCAGGGGGGGGTTCCCTCCCAATCAGCCCCAGCATTTT; cdr3_aa: CARGGFPPNQPQHF
clone_size: NA; d_call: NA; j_call: TRBJ1-2; v_call: TRBV27; cdr3_nt: TGTGCCAGCAGTCCTAACTGGTCTAGGAGCTACACCTTC; cdr3_aa: CASSPNWSRSYTF